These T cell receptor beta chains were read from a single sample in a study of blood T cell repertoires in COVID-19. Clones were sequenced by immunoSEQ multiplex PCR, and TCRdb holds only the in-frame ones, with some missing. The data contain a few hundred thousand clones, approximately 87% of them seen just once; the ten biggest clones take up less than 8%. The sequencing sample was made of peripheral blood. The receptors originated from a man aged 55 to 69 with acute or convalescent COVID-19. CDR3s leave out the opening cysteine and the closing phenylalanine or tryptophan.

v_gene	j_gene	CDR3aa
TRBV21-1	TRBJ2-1	ASSKCMTYEQF
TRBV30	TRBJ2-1	ASSQPRGYNEQF
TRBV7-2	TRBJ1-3	ASSPGRYSGNTIY
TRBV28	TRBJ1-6	ASSPTGSSYNSPLH
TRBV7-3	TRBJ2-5	ASSPIGGGETQY
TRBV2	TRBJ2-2	ASREGGPTGELF
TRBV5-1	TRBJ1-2	ASSLDGNYGYT
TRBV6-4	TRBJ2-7	ASSSDCFFSYEQY
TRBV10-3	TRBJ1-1	AIRGAPVNTEAF
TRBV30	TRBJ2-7	AWSRPLQGGPQEQY
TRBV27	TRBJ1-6	ASSFGEWSYNSPLH
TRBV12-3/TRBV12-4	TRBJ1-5	ASSFNSNQPQH
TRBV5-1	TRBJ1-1	ASSPNQDRSNTEAF
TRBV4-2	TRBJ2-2	ASSLGLAGGNTGELF
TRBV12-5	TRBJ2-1	ASGPGDRPYNEQF
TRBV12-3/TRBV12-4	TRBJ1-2	ASSLGSAYGYT
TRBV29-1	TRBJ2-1	SRAGSSYNEQF
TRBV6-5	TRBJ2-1	ASRDGHNEQF
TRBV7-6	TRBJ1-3	ASSTPLSSGNTIY
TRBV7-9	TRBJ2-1	ASSKTTGHNEQF
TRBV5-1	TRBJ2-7	ASSLAGLAGGHSYEQY
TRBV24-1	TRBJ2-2	ATSALDRGTGELF
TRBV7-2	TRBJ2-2	ASSPHSGRGGELF
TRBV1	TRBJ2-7	TSSFPGLALYEQY
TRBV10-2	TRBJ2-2	ASSVGTSAGELF
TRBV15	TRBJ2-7	ATSREAGFSYEQY
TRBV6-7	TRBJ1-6	ASYYRGRSPLH
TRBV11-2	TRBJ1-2	ASSLDAALRLNGYGYT
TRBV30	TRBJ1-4	AWSVQGRSEKLF
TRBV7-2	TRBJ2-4	ASSFDRGLGDIQY
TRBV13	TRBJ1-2	ASSLEGEGGYT
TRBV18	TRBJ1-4	ASSPGQDNEKLF
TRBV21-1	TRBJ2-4	ASSKVGKGADRAKNIQY
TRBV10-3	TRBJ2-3	AISGREGTDTQY
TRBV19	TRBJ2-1	ASSNPRGEGGNEQF
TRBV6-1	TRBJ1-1	ASSESGDYTEAF
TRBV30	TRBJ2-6	AWSSHSSGANVLT
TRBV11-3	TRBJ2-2	ASSLVRGNTGELF
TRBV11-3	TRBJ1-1	ASSLEYTEAF
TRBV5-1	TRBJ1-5	ASSWGVGNQPQH